Listed here are 32 T cell receptor beta chains from one sample, sequenced in a study of monozygotic twins with inflammatory bowel disease. TCRdb reprocessed the 5' RACE reads and stores each CDR3 protein as one record, lacking DNA. The sample holds 330,000 or so distinct CDR3 sequences. Sequenced: blood. All receptors derive from a human donor with ulcerative colitis or Crohn's disease, or a healthy co-twin of an affected twin (not recorded which).

This chain joins TRBV5-5 and TRBJ2-7; TCRdb selects TRBD2, and the lack of DNA leaves this call unchecked. Germline-derived CDR1 and CDR2 are SGHKS and YYEKEE (reference sequence). The CDR3 consists of 15 residues. The CDR3 region is CASSASGGAVYEQYF. The whole variable domain, filled in from reference TRBV5-5 and TRBJ2-7, reads DAGVTQSPTHLIKTRGQQVTLRCSPISGHKSVSWYQQVLGQGPQFIFQYYEKEERGRGNFPDRFSARQFPNYSSELNVNALLLGDSALYLCASSASGGAVYEQYFGPGTRLTVT.

The chain is built from TRBV5-1 and TRBJ2-7; TCRdb's D gene call, TRBD1, goes unchecked for lack of DNA. Looked up from germline, CDR1 is SGHRS and CDR2 is YFSETQ. The CDR3 is 14 amino acids. The CDR3 reads CASSPGTGTYEQYF.

This chain links TRBV20-1 with TRBJ1-2; TCRdb proposes TRBD1, but this gene call is untestable without DNA. Germline V gene sequence: CDR1 DFQATT, CDR2 SNEGSKA (reference sequence). The CDR3 has 14 residues. CDR3 residues: CSATTPGQGDGYTF.

The CDR3 loop is CASSVVKGGELFF. V and J are TRBV2 and TRBJ2-2. CDR1 SNHLY and CDR2 FYNNEI come from the germline V gene. This CDR3 contains 13 residues.

V is TRBV7-8 and J is TRBJ2-3; TCRdb returns TRBD1, unconfirmable since there is no DNA. This CDR3 region has 17 residues. The germline V gene has CDR1 SGHVS and CDR2 FQNEAQ. The CDR3 spells CASSSVTRQGDRGTQYF. The whole variable domain, remainder taken from reference TRBV7-8 and TRBJ2-3, is GAGVSQSPRYKVAKRGQDVALRCDPISGHVSLFWYQQALGQGPEFLTYFQNEAQLDKSGLPSDRFFAERPEGSVSTLKIQRTQQEDSAVYLCASSSVTRQGDRGTQYFGPGTRLTVL.

This chain uses TRBV3-1 with TRBJ2-2. The germline gives CDR1 LGHDT, CDR2 YNNKEL (reference sequence). The CDR3 consists of 12 residues. The CDR3 protein is CASSHTTGELFF.

The V call is TRBV20-1, the J call TRBJ1-1; absent DNA, TCRdb's TRBD1 call cannot be checked. This CDR3 comprises 17 residues. Germline-derived CDR1 and CDR2 are DFQATT and SNEGSKA (reference sequence). The CDR3 sequence: CSARDRRRQRLNTEAFF.

The rearrangement links TRBV4-3 to TRBJ2-7. There are 15 residues in the CDR3. Germline V lookup: CDR1 LGHNA, CDR2 YSLEER. CDR3 sequence reads: CASSQDSSFLYEQYF.

This CDR3 reads CSARGTRGANNEQFF. The gene calls are TRBV20-1 and TRBJ2-1; TCRdb's D call, TRBD1, is unchecked because there is no DNA. Germline V gene lookup returns CDR1 DFQATT and CDR2 SNEGSKA (reference sequence). The CDR3 has 15 amino acids.

The gene calls are TRBV27 and TRBJ2-7; the TCRdb D gene call, TRBD1, has no DNA to confirm it. The CDR3 has 15 amino acids. The germline gives CDR1 MNHEY, CDR2 SMNVEV (reference sequence). CDR3 sequence reads: CASYNRGTPWDEQYF.

The rearrangement links TRBV29-1 to TRBJ2-1. The CDR3 is 12 amino acids. From germline, CDR1 is SQVTM and CDR2 ANQGSEA. CDR3 sequence reads: CSVVTSEVEQFF.

The chain uses TRBV20-1 and TRBJ2-3; TCRdb reports TRBD1, a call that lacks DNA to check it against. This CDR3 is 15 amino acids long. The V gene's germline CDR1 is DFQATT and CDR2 SNEGSKA (reference sequence). CDR3 amino acids: CSALDLRGSTDTQYF.

The genes are TRBV28 and TRBJ1-1. Germline CDR1 reads MDHEN; CDR2 reads SYDVKM. The CDR3 contains 11 residues. CDR3 region: CASSSYTEAFF.

The rearrangement links TRBV3-1 to TRBJ2-7; checking the TCRdb D call of TRBD2 is not possible without DNA. The CDR3 sequence is 16 residues long. Germline CDR1 and CDR2: LGHDT and YNNKEL (reference sequence). This CDR3 reads CASSLELQGPSYEQYF.

The chain employs TRBV4-1 and TRBJ1-5. The CDR3 has 16 residues. Germline V gene lookup returns CDR1 MGHRA and CDR2 YSYEKL. The CDR3 loop reads CASSQGVPYSNQPQHF.

This chain joins TRBV12-3 or TRBV12-4 and TRBJ2-3. The CDR3 sequence is 12 residues long. The CDR3 loop is CASRRNTDTQYF.

The rearrangement uses TRBV5-6 and TRBJ2-3; checking the TCRdb D call of TRBD2 is not possible without DNA. The CDR3 spans 18 residues. Germline CDR1 and CDR2: SGHDT and YYEEEE. CDR3 sequence: CASSFGLAGGIVADTQYF.

The J gene is TRBJ2-5, the V gene TRBV7-2; TCRdb calls TRBD1, which cannot be checked without DNA. The CDR3 length is 14 residues. Germline V lookup: CDR1 SGHTA, CDR2 FQGNSA. CDR3 in amino acids: CASSFRGPRETQYF.

V and J are TRBV20-1 and TRBJ1-1. Germline V CDR1 and CDR2: DFQATT, SNEGSKA (reference sequence). The CDR3 sequence is 18 residues long. The CDR3 loop is CSAQDGAGPRERNTEAFF.

The chain is built from TRBV28 and TRBJ2-1; TCRdb picks TRBD1, but there is no DNA to check that call. Germline V CDR1 and CDR2: MDHEN, SYDVKM. The CDR3 is 17 residues long. CDR3 amino acids: CASEGGRDMRIYNEQFF.

The V call is TRBV3-1, the J call TRBJ2-7. Germline CDR1 and CDR2: LGHDT and YNNKEL (reference sequence). The CDR3 covers 12 residues. CDR3 protein: CASSQSMGEQYF.

The rearrangement uses TRBV27 and TRBJ2-7; TCRdb selects TRBD2, and the lack of DNA leaves this call unchecked. The CDR3 consists of 16 residues. Looked up from germline, CDR1 is MNHEY and CDR2 is SMNVEV (reference sequence). The CDR3: CASSYRTSGNSYEQYF.

The chain is built from TRBV5-1 and TRBJ2-2; absent DNA, TCRdb's TRBD1 call cannot be checked. The CDR3 sequence is 14 residues long. Germline V gene data show CDR1 as SGHRS and CDR2 as YFSETQ. CDR3 in amino acids: CASSPLDGVPELFF.

The chain couples TRBV12-3 or TRBV12-4 to TRBJ1-1. The CDR3 totals 13 residues. CDR3 sequence reads: CASSRRLGSEAFF.

The V gene is TRBV5-1, the J gene TRBJ1-4; TCRdb lists TRBD1, though no DNA is available to test this call. This CDR3 contains 17 residues. Per germline, CDR1 SGHRS and CDR2 YFSETQ. The CDR3 loop reads CASSVSGQGGTNEKLFF.

The chain recombines TRBV6-5 with TRBJ2-7; TCRdb names TRBD2, which stays unverified in the absence of DNA. The CDR3 runs 16 residues. Looked up from germline, CDR1 is MNHEY and CDR2 is SVGAGI. The CDR3 here is CASSYQSGRALEEQYF.

The V call is TRBV20-1, the J call TRBJ1-1. The CDR3 contains 14 residues. Germline V gene lookup returns CDR1 DFQATT and CDR2 SNEGSKA (reference sequence). CDR3: CSARGYLMNTEAFF.

This chain links TRBV7-2 with TRBJ2-7; TCRdb's D call of TRBD1 is untestable without DNA. The CDR3 loop spans 13 amino acids. The germline V gene encodes CDR1 SGHTA and CDR2 FQGNSA. The CDR3 spells CASSLLTGRQQYF.

V usage is TRBV5-6 and J usage is TRBJ1-6. The CDR3 has 17 amino acids. From germline, CDR1 is SGHDT and CDR2 YYEEEE. The CDR3 sequence is CASSPGGAGRYNSPLHF.

V and J are TRBV18 and TRBJ2-7; as DNA is missing, the TRBD2 call by TCRdb cannot be tested. The CDR3 sequence is 14 residues long. CDR1 and CDR2 from the germline V gene are KGHSH and LQKENI. CDR3: CASSAGEAPIEQYF.

The rearrangement links TRBV7-9 to TRBJ1-1; absent DNA, TCRdb's TRBD1 call cannot be checked. Germline V CDR1 and CDR2: SEHNR, FQNEAQ (reference sequence). CDR3 length: 15 amino acids. CDR3 sequence: CASSPPWPKNTEAFF.

V is TRBV4-3 and J is TRBJ2-5. Germline CDR1 LGHNA, CDR2 YSLEER. This CDR3 region has 13 residues. CDR3 residues: CASSRQVQETQYF.